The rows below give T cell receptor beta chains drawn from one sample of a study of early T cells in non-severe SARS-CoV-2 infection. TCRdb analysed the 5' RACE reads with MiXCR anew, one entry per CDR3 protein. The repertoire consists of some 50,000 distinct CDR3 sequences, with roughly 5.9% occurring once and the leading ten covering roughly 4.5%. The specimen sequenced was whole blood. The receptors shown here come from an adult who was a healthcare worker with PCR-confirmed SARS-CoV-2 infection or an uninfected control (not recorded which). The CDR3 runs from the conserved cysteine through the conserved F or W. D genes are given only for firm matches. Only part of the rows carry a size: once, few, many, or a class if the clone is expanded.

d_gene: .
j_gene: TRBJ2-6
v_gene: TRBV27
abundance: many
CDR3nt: TGTGCCAGCAGACCATCGGCGGGAGGGGCCAACGTCCTGACTTTC
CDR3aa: CASRPSAGGANVLTF

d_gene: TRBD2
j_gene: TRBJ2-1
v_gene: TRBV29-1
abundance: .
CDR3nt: TGCAGCGTGGACGTAGCGGGAGCCTACAATGAGCAGTTCTTC
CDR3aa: CSVDVAGAYNEQFF

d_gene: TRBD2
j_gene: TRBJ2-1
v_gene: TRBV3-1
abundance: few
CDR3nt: TGTGCCAGCAGCGTTCTAACTAGCGGGAGAATAGCGGCTGAGCAGTTCTTC
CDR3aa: CASSVLTSGRIAAEQFF

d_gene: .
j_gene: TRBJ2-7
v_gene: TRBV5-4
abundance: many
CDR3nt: TGTGCCAGCAGCAAAGGGACGCAAAGGACCTCCTACGAGCAGTACTTC
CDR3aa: CASSKGTQRTSYEQYF

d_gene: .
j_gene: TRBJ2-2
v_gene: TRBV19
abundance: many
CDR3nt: TGTGCCAGTAGTCCCTGGGCCCTCCGGACCGGGGAGCTGTTTTTT
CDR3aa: CASSPWALRTGELFF

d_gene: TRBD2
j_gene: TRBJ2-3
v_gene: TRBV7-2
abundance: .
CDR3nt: TGTGCCAGCAGCAGGGATGGGGCGGGGGCAGATACGCAGTATTTT
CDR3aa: CASSRDGAGADTQYF

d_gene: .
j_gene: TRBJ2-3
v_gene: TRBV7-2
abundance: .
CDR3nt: TGTGCCAGCAGCTTAGGGGACTTTTTTAGCACAGATACGCAGTATTTT
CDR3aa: CASSLGDFFSTDTQYF

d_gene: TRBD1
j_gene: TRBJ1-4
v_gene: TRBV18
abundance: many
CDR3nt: TGTGCCAGCTCACAAACCGGGACAGGGAACGAAAAACTGTTTTTT
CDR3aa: CASSQTGTGNEKLFF

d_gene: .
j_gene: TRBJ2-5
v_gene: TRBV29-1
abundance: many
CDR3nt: TGCAGCGTGGCCTCCGTCTGGGTTACAGGGGAGACCCAGTACTTC
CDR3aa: CSVASVWVTGETQYF

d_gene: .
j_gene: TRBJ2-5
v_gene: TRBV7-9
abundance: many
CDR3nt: TGTGCCAGCAGCTTCTCAGGGGTCCAAGAGACCCAGTACTTC
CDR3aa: CASSFSGVQETQYF

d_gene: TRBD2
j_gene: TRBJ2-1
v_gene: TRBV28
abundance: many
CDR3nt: TGTGCCAGCAGTTTATTCGAAGGCCGACTAGCGGCCTCCTACAATGAGCAGTTCTTC
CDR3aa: CASSLFEGRLAASYNEQFF

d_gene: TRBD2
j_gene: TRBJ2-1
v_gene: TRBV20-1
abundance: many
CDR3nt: TGCAGTGCTAGAGCCCCGGGGACTAGCGGGAGCCCGAATGAGCAGTTCTTC
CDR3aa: CSARAPGTSGSPNEQFF

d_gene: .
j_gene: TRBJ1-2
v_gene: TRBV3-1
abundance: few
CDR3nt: TGTGCCAGCAGCCATAACTATGGCTACACCTTC
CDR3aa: CASSHNYGYTF

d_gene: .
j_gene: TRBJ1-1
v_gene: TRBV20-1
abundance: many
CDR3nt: TGCAGTGCGACCGGGACGGCGAACACTGAAGCTTTCTTT
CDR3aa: CSATGTANTEAFF

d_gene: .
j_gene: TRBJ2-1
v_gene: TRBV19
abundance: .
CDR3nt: TGTGCCAGTAGTATAGTGGTCCGCCACAATGAGCAGTTCTTC
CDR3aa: CASSIVVRHNEQFF

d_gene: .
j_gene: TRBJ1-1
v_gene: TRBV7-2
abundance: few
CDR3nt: TGTGCCAGCAGCTCTAACGGCCGGAACACTGAAGCTTTCTTT
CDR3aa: CASSSNGRNTEAFF

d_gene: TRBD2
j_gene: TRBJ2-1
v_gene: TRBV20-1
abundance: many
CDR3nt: TGCAGTGCTAGTCTAGCGGGCTACAATGAGCAGTTCTTC
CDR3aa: CSASLAGYNEQFF

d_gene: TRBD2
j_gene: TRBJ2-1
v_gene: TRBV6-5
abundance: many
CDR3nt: TGTGCCAGCAGTTCCCCGAGCGGGAGGGTAAATGAGCAGTTCTTC
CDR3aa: CASSSPSGRVNEQFF

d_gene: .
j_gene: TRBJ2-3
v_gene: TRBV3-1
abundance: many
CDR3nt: TGTGCCAGCAGCCTTGCCGGGCCAAAGGCAGATACGCAGTATTTT
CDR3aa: CASSLAGPKADTQYF

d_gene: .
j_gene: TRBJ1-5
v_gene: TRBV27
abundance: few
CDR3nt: TGTGCCAGCAGTTTATCCCGAGGGGCAGGGCAGGATCAGCCCCAGCATTTT
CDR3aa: CASSLSRGAGQDQPQHF

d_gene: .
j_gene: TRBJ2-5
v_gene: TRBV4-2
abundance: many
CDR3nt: TGTGCCAGCAGCCAAGAATACTTTACAGAGACCCAGTACTTC
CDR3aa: CASSQEYFTETQYF

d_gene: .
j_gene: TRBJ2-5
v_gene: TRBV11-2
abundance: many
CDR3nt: TGTGCCAGCAGCCACCCGGGACGGAGGCAAGAGACCCAGTACTTC
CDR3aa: CASSHPGRRQETQYF

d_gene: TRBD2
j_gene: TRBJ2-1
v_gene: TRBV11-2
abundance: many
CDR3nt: TGTGCCAGCAGCTTAAGGACTAGCGGCCACAATGAGCAGTTCTTC
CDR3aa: CASSLRTSGHNEQFF

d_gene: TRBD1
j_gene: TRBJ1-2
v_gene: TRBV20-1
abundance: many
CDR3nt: TGCAGTGGGAGAGGACAGGGAAAGAGTGGCTACACCTTC
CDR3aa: CSGRGQGKSGYTF

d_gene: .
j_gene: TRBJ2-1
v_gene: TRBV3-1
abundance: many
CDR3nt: TGTGCCAGCAGCCAAGAAGTAGCACCGGGGCAGTTCTTC
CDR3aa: CASSQEVAPGQFF

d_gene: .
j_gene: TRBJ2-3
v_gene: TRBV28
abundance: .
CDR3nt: TGTGCCAGCACAGACACAGATACGCAGTATTTT
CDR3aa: CASTDTDTQYF

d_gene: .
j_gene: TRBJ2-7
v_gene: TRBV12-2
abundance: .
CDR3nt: TGTGCAAGTCGCTTAGAAGGCCCGCCGTCCAGGAGGACAGCACGTAGCTCCTACGAGCAGTACTTC
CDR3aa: CASRLEGPPSRRTARSSYEQYF

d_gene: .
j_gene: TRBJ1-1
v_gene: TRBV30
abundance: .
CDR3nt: TGTGCCTGGAGTGAGGCGGCGGGTGGAACTGAAGCTTTCTTT
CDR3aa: CAWSEAAGGTEAFF

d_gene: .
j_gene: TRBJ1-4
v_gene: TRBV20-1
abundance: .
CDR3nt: TGCAGTGCTAGAGATCAGGCCAGGGTAAGGGAGCATGAAAAACTGTTTTTT
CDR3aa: CSARDQARVREHEKLFF

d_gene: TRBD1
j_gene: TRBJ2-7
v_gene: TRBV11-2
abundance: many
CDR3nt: TGTGCCAGCAGCCCCCTCGGGGCCAGGGGGCGAAACGAGCAGTACTTC
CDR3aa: CASSPLGARGRNEQYF

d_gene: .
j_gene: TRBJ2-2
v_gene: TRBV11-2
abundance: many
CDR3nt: TGTGCCAGCAGCTGGGATTATGGGGAGCTGTTTTTT
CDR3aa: CASSWDYGELFF

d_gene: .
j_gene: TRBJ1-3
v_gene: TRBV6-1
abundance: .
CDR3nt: TGTGCCAGCCAACGGACGAAAGACACCATATATTTT
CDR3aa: CASQRTKDTIYF

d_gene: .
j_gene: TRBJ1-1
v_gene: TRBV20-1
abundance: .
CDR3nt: TGCAGTGCCCCGGTGAACACTGAAGCTTTCTTT
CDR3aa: CSAPVNTEAFF

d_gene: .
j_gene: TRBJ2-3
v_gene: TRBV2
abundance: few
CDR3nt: TGTGCCAGCAGAGCAACAGGGTCGGGTACAGATACGCAGTATTTT
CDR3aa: CASRATGSGTDTQYF

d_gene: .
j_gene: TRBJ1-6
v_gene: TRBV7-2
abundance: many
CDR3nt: TGTGCCAGCAGCCTGGGAGCCTATAATTCACCCCTCCACTTT
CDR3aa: CASSLGAYNSPLHF

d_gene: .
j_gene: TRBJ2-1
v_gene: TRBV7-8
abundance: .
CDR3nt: TGTGCCAGCAGCTTAGAAGTGGTGGTGCATGAGCAGTTCTTC
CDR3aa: CASSLEVVVHEQFF

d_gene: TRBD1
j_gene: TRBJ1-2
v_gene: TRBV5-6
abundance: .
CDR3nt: TGTGCCAGCAGCCTAGGACAGGGGTTACCATACGGCTACACCTTC
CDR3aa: CASSLGQGLPYGYTF

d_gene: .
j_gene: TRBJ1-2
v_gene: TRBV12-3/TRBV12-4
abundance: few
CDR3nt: TGTGCCAGCAATATCCTCCACAAGGAAAATGGCTACACCTTC
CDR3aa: CASNILHKENGYTF

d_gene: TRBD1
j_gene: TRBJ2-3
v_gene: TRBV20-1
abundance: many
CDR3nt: TGCAGTGCTAGGGACAGGGTGCGGAACACAGATACGCAGTATTTT
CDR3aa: CSARDRVRNTDTQYF

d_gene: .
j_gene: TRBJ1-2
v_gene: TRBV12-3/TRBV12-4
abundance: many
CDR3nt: TGTGCCAGCAGCCCAGGGACCGACGTGAACTATGGCTACACCTTC
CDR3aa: CASSPGTDVNYGYTF

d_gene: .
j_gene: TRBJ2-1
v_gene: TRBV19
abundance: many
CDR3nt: TGTGCCAGTACCATCGACTCGAGCTCCTACAATGAGCAGTTCTTC
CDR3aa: CASTIDSSSYNEQFF

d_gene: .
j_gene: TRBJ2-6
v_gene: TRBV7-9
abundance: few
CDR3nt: TGTGCCAGCAGCTTAGTAGGGGCCAACGTCCTGACTTTC
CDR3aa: CASSLVGANVLTF

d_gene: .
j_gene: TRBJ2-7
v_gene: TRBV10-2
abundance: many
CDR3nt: TGCGCCAGCAGTGGGACTCGGGAGCAGTACTTC
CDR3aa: CASSGTREQYF

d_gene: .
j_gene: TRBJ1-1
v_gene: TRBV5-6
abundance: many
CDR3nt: TGTGCCAGCAGCTTGGCCCGAAACACTGAAGCTTTCTTT
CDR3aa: CASSLARNTEAFF

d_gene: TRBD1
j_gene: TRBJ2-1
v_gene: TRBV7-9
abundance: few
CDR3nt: TGTGCCAGCAGCTTAGCAGGGGGCTCAGGCAATGAGCAGTTCTTC
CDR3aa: CASSLAGGSGNEQFF

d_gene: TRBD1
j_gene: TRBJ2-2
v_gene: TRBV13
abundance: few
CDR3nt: TGTGCCAGCAGCTTTCCGGGACAGGGGTACACCGGGGAGCTGTTTTTT
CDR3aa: CASSFPGQGYTGELFF

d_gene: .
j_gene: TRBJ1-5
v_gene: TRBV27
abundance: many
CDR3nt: TGTGCCAGCAGTTTCTGGGTCCATCAGCCCCAGCATTTT
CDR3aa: CASSFWVHQPQHF

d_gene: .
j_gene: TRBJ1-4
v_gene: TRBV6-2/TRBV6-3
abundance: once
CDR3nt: TGTGCCAGCAGTACCATCACCGTCAGGCCAAAGGAGTTCCTGTTTTTT
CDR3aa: CASSTITVRPKEFLFF

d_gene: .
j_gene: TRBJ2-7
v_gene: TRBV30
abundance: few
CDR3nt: TGTGCCTGGGGTTTGGCGGCTGCTGGGGCTCGGCCAACCTACGAGCAGTACTTC
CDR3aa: CAWGLAAAGARPTYEQYF

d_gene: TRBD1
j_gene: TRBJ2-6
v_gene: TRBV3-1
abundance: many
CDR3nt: TGTGCCAGCAGCCGGACAGGGACTGGGGCCAACGTCCTGACTTTC
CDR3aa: CASSRTGTGANVLTF

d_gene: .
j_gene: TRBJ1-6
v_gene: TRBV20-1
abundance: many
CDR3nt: TGCAGTGCTGGCCGGGACACCAATTCACCCCTCCACTTT
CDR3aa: CSAGRDTNSPLHF

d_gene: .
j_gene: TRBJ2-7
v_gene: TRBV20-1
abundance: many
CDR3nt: TGCAGTGCCGCCGACCAGACCTACGAGCAGTACTTC
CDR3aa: CSAADQTYEQYF

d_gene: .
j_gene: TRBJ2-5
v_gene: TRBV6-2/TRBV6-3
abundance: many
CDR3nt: TGTGCCAGCAACACCAGGGACTTCCAAGAGACCCAGTACTTC
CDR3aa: CASNTRDFQETQYF

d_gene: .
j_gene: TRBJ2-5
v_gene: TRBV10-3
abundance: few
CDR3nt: TGTGCCATCAGTGGGTGGGGCCTCCAAGAGACCCAGTACTTC
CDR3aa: CAISGWGLQETQYF

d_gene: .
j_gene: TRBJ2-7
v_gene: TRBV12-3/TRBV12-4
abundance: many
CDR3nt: TGTGCCAGCAGCTTAGGAGCCTCCTACGAGCAGTACTTC
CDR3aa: CASSLGASYEQYF